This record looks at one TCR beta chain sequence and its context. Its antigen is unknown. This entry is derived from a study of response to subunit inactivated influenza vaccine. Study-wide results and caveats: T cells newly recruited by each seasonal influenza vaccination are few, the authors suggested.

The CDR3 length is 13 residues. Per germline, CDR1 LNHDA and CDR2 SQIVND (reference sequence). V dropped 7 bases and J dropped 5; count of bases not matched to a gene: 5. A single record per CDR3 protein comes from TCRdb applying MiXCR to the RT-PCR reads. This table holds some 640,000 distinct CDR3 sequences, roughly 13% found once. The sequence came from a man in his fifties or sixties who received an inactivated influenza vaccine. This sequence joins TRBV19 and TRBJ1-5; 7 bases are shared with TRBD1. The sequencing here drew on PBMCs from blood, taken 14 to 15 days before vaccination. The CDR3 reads CASKDRDDQPQHF. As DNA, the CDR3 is TGTGCCAGTAAAGACAGGGACGATCAGCCCCAGCATTTT.